This TCR beta chain was observed in a study of T cells in Graves' hyperthyroidism and ophthalmopathy. Points from the study as a whole: Blood also carried most thyroid clonotypes expanded above 0.001. A model using 13 V-J features told ophthalmopathy apart from stable hyperthyroidism.

Using RNA transcripts as the source, TCR beta CDR3 regions were amplified. The study used the HTBI primer set for a first-round RT-PCR of the TCR CDR3. TCRdb re-called the multiplex PCR reads through MiXCR, storing one row per CDR3 protein. The profile covers 250,000 to 300,000 distinct CDR3 sequences, with roughly 18% appearing a single time and approximately 37% taken by the ten largest. The CDR3 extends over 12 amino acids. Germline CDR1 is GTSNPN and CDR2 is SVGIG (reference sequence). V lost 1 base, J lost 0 bases, and 3 bases lay in between. This clonotype was observed many times. Its antigen is not known.

The chain combines TRBV30 with TRBJ1-1; D gene ambiguous. The sequence was collected from a man in his fifties or sixties with Graves' ophthalmopathy. The sequenced material came from blood. The CDR3 bases are TGTGCCTGGAGTGACATGAACACTGAAGCTTTCTTT. Translation gives CAWSDMNTEAFF.